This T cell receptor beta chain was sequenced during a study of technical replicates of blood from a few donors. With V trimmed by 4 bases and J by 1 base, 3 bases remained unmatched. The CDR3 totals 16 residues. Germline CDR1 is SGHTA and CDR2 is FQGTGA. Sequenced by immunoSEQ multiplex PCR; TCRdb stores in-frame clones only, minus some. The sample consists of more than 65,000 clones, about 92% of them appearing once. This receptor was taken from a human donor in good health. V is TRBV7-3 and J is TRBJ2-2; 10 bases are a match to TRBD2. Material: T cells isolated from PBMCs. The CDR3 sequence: CASSSRTSGNTGELFF. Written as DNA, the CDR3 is TGTGCCAGCAGCTCTCGGACTAGCGGGAACACCGGGGAGCTGTTTTTT. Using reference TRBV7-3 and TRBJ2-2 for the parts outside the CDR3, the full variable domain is GAGVSQTPSNKVTEKGKYVELRCDPISGHTALYWYRQSLGQGPEFLIYFQGTGAADDSGLPNDRFFAVRPEGSVSTLKIQRTERGDSAVYLCASSSRTSGNTGELFFGEGSRLTVL.